The 18 T cell receptor beta chains listed next were all sequenced from one sample in a study of T-cell memory formation after mild COVID-19. From the 5' RACE reads, TCRdb called clonotypes with MiXCR, one entry per CDR3 protein. The data show 250,000 to 350,000 distinct CDR3 sequences, around 15% seen once. Input material: PBMCs or a T cell subset sorted from them (not recorded which). These receptors all stem from a man between 18 and 35 years old who had mild COVID-19 (a few samples of this study predate the infection). Cell type and time point are not known.

This chain links TRBV20-1 with TRBJ2-1; 10 positions agree with TRBD1. V lost 2 bases to trimming and J lost 8 bases; unmatched junction nucleotides: 9. The CDR3 contains 15 residues. Germline CDR1 is DFQATT and CDR2 is SNEGSKA (reference sequence). The CDR3 loop reads CSARPDRGLGDEQFF. The CDR3 DNA sequence: TGCAGTGCTAGACCCGACAGGGGGCTCGGTGATGAGCAGTTCTTC.

This clonotype was seen at least ten times. This rearrangement joins TRBV5-1 to TRBJ2-3, with 8 bases aligning to TRBD2. The CDR3 is made up of 15 amino acids. V gave up 6 bases and J gave up 2 bases; unmatched junction bases: 8. The germline gives CDR1 SGHRS, CDR2 YFSETQ. The CDR3, as DNA: TGCGCCAGCAACAGCCAGCGGGGGTACACAGATACGCAGTATTTT. Translating gives CASNSQRGYTDTQYF.

This clonotype was counted between two and nine times. The V and J genes are TRBV3-1 and TRBJ2-3, with D perhaps given as TRBD1 or TRBD2 (6 bases each). Germline V gives CDR1 LGHDT, CDR2 YNNKEL (reference sequence). The CDR3 length is 15 residues. The V and J ends lost 0 bases and 3 bases respectively, with 10 bases between them. CDR3 amino acids: CASSQDRRGTDTQYF. The CDR3 nucleotides are TGTGCCAGCAGCCAAGATCGGAGGGGGACAGATACGCAGTATTTT.

This clonotype was recorded many times. Here the CDR3 reads CASSFLVAGSNEQYF. In DNA form, the CDR3 reads TGTGCCAGCAGTTTCCTTGTGGCAGGGAGCAACGAGCAGTACTTC. This chain connects TRBV28 to TRBJ2-7; the D gene could be TRBD1 or TRBD2 (5 bases each). V was cut by 3 bases and J by 5 bases, with 17 bases left in between. CDR1 is MDHEN and CDR2 is SYDVKM in the germline V gene. The CDR3 totals 15 residues. Variable domain in full (rest from reference TRBV28 and TRBJ2-7): DVKVTQSSRYLVKRTGEKVFLECVQDMDHENMFWYRQDPGLGLRLIYFSYDVKMKEKGDIPEGYSVSREKKERFSLILESASTNQTSMYLCASSFLVAGSNEQYFGPGTRLTVT.

The J gene is TRBJ2-5, the V gene TRBV20-1, with 9 positions matching TRBD1. The CDR3 length is 13 residues. CDR1 and CDR2 from the germline V gene are DFQATT and SNEGSKA (reference sequence). Trimming cost V 8 bases and J 4 bases; bases outside gene matches: 8. The CDR3 DNA follows: TGCAGTAGTCCCGGGACAGGGCTAGAGACCCAGTACTTC. This encodes CSSPGTGLETQYF.

The chain has TRBV5-1 and TRBJ1-5; tentatively, D is TRBD1 (6 bases). Germline CDR1 and CDR2: SGHRS and YFSETQ. Deletions cut 4 bases from V and 2 bases from J, with 16 bases between. The CDR3 is 16 residues long. CDR3 in amino acids: CASSPGGGLGNQPQHF. CDR3 coding DNA: TGCGCCAGCAGCCCTGGGGGGGGCTTGGGCAATCAGCCCCAGCATTTT.

V usage is TRBV20-1 and J usage is TRBJ2-2; 9 bases agree with TRBD1. Germline values: CDR1 DFQATT, CDR2 SNEGSKA (reference sequence). The CDR3 is 16 residues long. V gave up 0 bases and J gave up 4 bases; unmatched junction bases: 6. CDR3: CSARDRDRAPTGELFF. DNA of the CDR3: TGCAGTGCTAGAGACCGGGACAGGGCCCCCACCGGGGAGCTGTTTTTT.

The table lists this clonotype with a few counts. This chain links TRBV12-3 or TRBV12-4 with TRBJ1-5; D gene unclear. CDR3 size: 14 residues. V lost 3 bases and J 1 base, leaving 7 bases between the germline ends. As DNA, the CDR3 is TGTGCCAGCAGTTTGAGGAGAAGCAATCAGCCCCAGCATTTT. Protein product: CASSLRRSNQPQHF.

The chain couples TRBV5-1 to TRBJ2-5, with D uncertain. V lost 7 bases and J 0 bases, leaving 10 bases between the germline ends. CDR1 SGHRS and CDR2 YFSETQ come from the germline V gene. CDR3 length: 13 residues. Here the CDR3 DNA reads TGCGCCAGCCACGATACGTACCAAGAGACCCAGTACTTC. Protein: CASHDTYQETQYF.

V is TRBV29-1 and J is TRBJ2-7; D may be TRBD1 (5 bases). V lost 6 bases and J lost 0, with 9 bases in between. The CDR3 runs to 12 residues. Germline lookup yields CDR1 SQVTM and CDR2 ANQGSEA. The CDR3 region is CSVVTVSYEQYV. The DNA for the CDR3 is TGCAGCGTGGTGACAGTCTCCTACGAGCAGTACGTC.

In its sample, this clonotype was seen many times. CDR3 region: CASSYRLAGGDEQFF. The CDR3 bases are TGTGCCAGCAGCTACCGACTAGCGGGGGGGGATGAGCAGTTCTTC. The rearrangement joins TRBV7-9 to TRBJ2-1, with TRBD2 matching 14 bases. There are 15 residues in the CDR3. The ends lost 4 bases at V and 8 bases at J; junction bases unmatched: 4. CDR1 and CDR2 from the germline V gene are SEHNR and FQNEAQ (reference sequence).

The chain is built from TRBV11-2 and TRBJ2-1; unclear D gene. The V and J ends lost 3 bases and 2 bases respectively, with 23 bases between them. This CDR3 is 19 amino acids long. Per the germline V gene, CDR1 is SGHAT and CDR2 is FQNNGV. The CDR3 DNA reads TGTGCCAGCAGCTTTAGGCCCCCTGGGAAGGACCGAACCTACAATGAGCAGTTCTTC. Its protein product is CASSFRPPGKDRTYNEQFF.

In its sample, this clonotype was seen a few times. The rearrangement joins TRBV6-5 to TRBJ1-3; perhaps TRBD1 as D (5 bases). CDR3 length equals 14 residues. Trimming took 10 bases from V and 4 from J, leaving 17 bases between them. Germline CDR1 is MNHEY and CDR2 is SVGAGI. The CDR3: CATRQSREGNTIYF. CDR3 in DNA: TGTGCCACCCGACAGAGCCGGGAGGGAAACACCATATATTTT.

The gene calls are TRBV5-1 and TRBJ2-7; 13 nucleotides agree with TRBD2. The CDR3 extends over 14 amino acids. The V segment lost 4 bases and the J segment 9 bases; nucleotides outside the gene matches: 7. Germline CDR1 and CDR2: SGHRS and YFSETQ. CDR3 nucleotides: TGCGCCAGCAGCCCGGGGACTAGCGGGGCAGGGCAGTACTTC. This gives the protein CASSPGTSGAGQYF.

The chain combines TRBV9 with TRBJ2-3, with no clear D. V was trimmed by 2 bases and J by 8 bases, leaving 12 bases between them. The germline V gene has CDR1 SGDLS and CDR2 YYNGEE. The CDR3 runs 13 residues. The DNA for the CDR3 is TGTGCCAGCAGCGTTTCCAGTATAGGTACGCAGTATTTT. Its protein product is CASSVSSIGTQYF.

This clonotype was counted only a few times. The rearrangement links TRBV5-1 to TRBJ2-7; D not certain. The CDR3 length is 14 residues. V was cut by 9 bases and J by 6 bases, with 22 bases left in between. CDR1 and CDR2 from the germline V gene are SGHRS and YFSETQ. This chain's CDR3 is CANPSPGNLGEQYV. The CDR3 DNA sequence: TGCGCCAACCCCTCCCCAGGCAACCTCGGCGAGCAGTACGTC.

This clonotype came up many times. This sequence joins TRBV5-5 and TRBJ1-2; no reliable D call. Trimming took 4 bases from V and 1 from J, leaving 17 bases between them. The germline gives CDR1 SGHKS, CDR2 YYEKEE (reference sequence). The CDR3 loop spans 16 amino acids. In DNA, the CDR3 is TGTGCCAGCAGCGGCCCCGGGAGGAGTCATAACTATGGCTACACCTTC. Its translation is CASSGPGRSHNYGYTF.

This clonotype showed up just a few times. V is TRBV2 and J is TRBJ1-3, with 10 bases identical to TRBD1. The CDR3 loop spans 15 amino acids. Germline CDR1 reads SNHLY; CDR2 reads FYNNEI. V was pared by 6 bases and J by 3 bases, with 5 bases of the junction left unmatched. The CDR3 sequence is CASRAGTGVGNTIYF. In DNA, the CDR3 is TGTGCCAGCAGGGCCGGGACAGGGGTTGGAAACACCATATATTTT.